The 27 T cell receptor beta chains below all came from one sample that was sequenced in a study of blood T cell repertoires in COVID-19. Libraries were prepared by immunoSEQ multiplex PCR; TCRdb keeps only in-frame clonotypes and omits some of them. The data show hundreds of thousands of clones, approximately 90% seen once. Sequenced: PBMCs or T cells enriched from blood (not recorded which). These TCRs come from a woman aged 55-70 years in a cohort exposed to, infected with or recovered from COVID-19 (not recorded which).

The chain links TRBV30 to TRBJ2-7, with 7 bases that match TRBD2. V lost 0 bases and J lost 0; bases outside the gene matches: 11. Germline V gene sequence: CDR1 GTSNPN, CDR2 SVGIG (reference sequence). This CDR3 spans 17 amino acids. CDR3 nucleotide sequence: TGTGCCTGGAGTGTACGGGTGGCGGGAGAGATCTCCTACGAGCAGTACTTC. This translates into CAWSVRVAGEISYEQYF.

The gene calls are TRBV24-1 and TRBJ2-5, with 11 positions matching TRBD1. The CDR3 is 18 amino acids. The junction had 10 bases not matched to a gene; V was cut back by 4 bases and J by 1 base. Germline CDR1 is KGHDR and CDR2 is SFDVKD. The CDR3 here is CATSDRDRGTNFQETQYF. Written as DNA, the CDR3 is TGTGCCACCAGTGACCGGGACAGGGGGACCAATTTCCAAGAGACCCAGTACTTC.

The chain couples TRBV7-9 to TRBJ2-1; 11 nucleotides align to TRBD2. The CDR3 has 15 residues. Germline-derived CDR1 and CDR2 are SEHNR and FQNEAQ (reference sequence). The junction had 5 bases not matched to a gene; V was cut back by 1 base and J by 9 bases. The CDR3 DNA is TGTGCCAGCAGCTTAGAGACTAGCGGGAAGGGTGAGCAGTTCTTC. Its translation: CASSLETSGKGEQFF. The whole variable domain, remainder taken from reference TRBV7-9 and TRBJ2-1, is DTGVSQNPRHKITKRGQNVTFRCDPISEHNRLYWYRQTLGQGPEFLTYFQNEAQLEKSRLLSDRFSAERPKGSFSTLEIQRTEQGDSAMYLCASSLETSGKGEQFFGPGTRLTVL.

V usage is TRBV5-1 and J usage is TRBJ2-7, with 11 positions matching TRBD1. Germline values: CDR1 SGHRS, CDR2 YFSETQ. V was pared by 4 bases and J by 4 bases, with 4 bases of the junction left unmatched. The CDR3 has 14 amino acids. The CDR3 sequence is CASSQGQGGYEQYF. In DNA form, the CDR3 reads TGCGCCAGCAGCCAGGGACAGGGGGGTTACGAGCAGTACTTC.

This chain links TRBV7-9 with TRBJ1-2, with D unresolved. V dropped 2 bases and J dropped 8 bases, with 15 bases sitting between them. There are 14 residues in the CDR3. CDR1 is SEHNR and CDR2 is FQNEAQ in the germline V gene (reference sequence). The CDR3, as DNA: TGTGCCAGCAGCTTACCCGGGCGGGTGGCAGGCTACACCTTC. Translating gives CASSLPGRVAGYTF.

This chain uses TRBV12-5 with TRBJ2-2; 7 nucleotides align to TRBD1. CDR3 length equals 16 residues. Trimming at V came to 2 bases and at J to 1 base, leaving 4 bases not matched to a gene. The V gene's germline CDR1 is LGHNT and CDR2 FRNRAP. CDR3 amino acids: CASGLSGTVNTGELFF. As DNA, the CDR3 is TGTGCTAGTGGTTTGTCGGGGACAGTGAACACCGGGGAGCTGTTTTTT.

V and J are TRBV5-1 and TRBJ2-2, with 8 positions matching TRBD2. J gave up 2 bases and V 2 bases, and 5 bases lay outside the gene matches. CDR3 length: 16 amino acids. The V gene's germline CDR1 is SGHRS and CDR2 YFSETQ. Written as DNA, the CDR3 is TGCGCCAGCAGCTTCAGCGGGAGCGGTAACACCGGGGAGCTGTTTTTT. It yields the protein CASSFSGSGNTGELFF.

The chain couples TRBV28 to TRBJ1-1, with D unresolved. CDR1 and CDR2 from the germline V gene are MDHEN and SYDVKM. This CDR3 has 14 amino acids. V was pared by 3 bases and J by 0 bases, with 8 bases between. CDR3 DNA sequence: TGTGCCAGCAGTTTGGTACGGGTGAACACTGAAGCTTTCTTT. It translates to CASSLVRVNTEAFF.

V gene TRBV4-3 combines with J gene TRBJ1-5, with D possibly matching TRBD1 (6 bases). The CDR3 consists of 15 residues. CDR1 LGHNA and CDR2 YSLEER come from the germline V gene. The V gene lost 1 base and the J gene lost 6 bases, with 13 bases spanning the gap. The CDR3 region is CASSQGTESTQPQHF. For the CDR3, the DNA is TGCGCCAGCAGCCAAGGGACAGAATCTACTCAGCCCCAGCATTTT.

V gene TRBV24-1 combines with J gene TRBJ1-5, with 8 bases lining up with TRBD1. V shed 9 bases and J 0 bases; nucleotides not matched to a gene: 9. The CDR3 has 16 amino acids. CDR1 is KGHDR, CDR2 SFDVKD, per germline. CDR3 bases: TGTGCCACCGGGCAGGGGGCCCCTTATAGCAATCAGCCCCAGCATTTT. Residues: CATGQGAPYSNQPQHF.

This sequence joins TRBV28 and TRBJ1-6; 10 bases agree with TRBD1. CDR1 and CDR2 (germline): MDHEN, SYDVKM. V was pared by 10 bases and J by 10 bases, with 7 bases of the junction left unmatched. This CDR3 comprises 13 residues. The CDR3 nucleotides are TGTGCCATCTTGGACAGGGGGGCGTCACCCCTCCACTTT. Amino acids: CAILDRGASPLHF. Together with reference TRBV28 and TRBJ1-6, the CDR3 gives the full variable domain: DVKVTQSSRYLVKRTGEKVFLECVQDMDHENMFWYRQDPGLGLRLIYFSYDVKMKEKGDIPEGYSVSREKKERFSLILESASTNQTSMYLCAILDRGASPLHFGNGTRLTVT.

The gene calls are TRBV3-1 (or the pseudogene TRBV3-2) and TRBJ1-4, with 8 bases that match TRBD1. The V segment lost 3 bases and the J segment 7 bases; nucleotides outside the gene matches: 1. The CDR3 sequence is 13 residues long. Germline CDR1 and CDR2: LGHDT and YNNKEL (reference sequence). The CDR3 reads CASSHDRGEKLFF. Written as DNA, the CDR3 is TGTGCCAGCAGCCATGACAGGGGTGAAAAACTGTTTTTT.

V usage is TRBV4-3 and J usage is TRBJ2-5, with 8 bases matching TRBD1. Unmatched junction bases numbered 8, after V lost 6 bases and J lost 5 bases. The CDR3 totals 14 residues. From germline, CDR1 is LGHNA and CDR2 YSLEER. The CDR3 DNA sequence: TGCGCCAGCAGTCGAGACAGGGGTGGGGAGACCCAGTACTTC. This encodes CASSRDRGGETQYF.

This clone was seen once. The rearrangement links TRBV29-1 to TRBJ2-6; no reliable D call. The germline gives CDR1 SQVTM, CDR2 ANQGSEA. Trimming removed 6 bases from V and 4 bases from J, with 10 bases in between. This CDR3 comprises 13 residues. CDR3 sequence reads: CSVQGAGANVLTF. CDR3 DNA sequence: TGCAGCGTCCAAGGAGCCGGGGCCAACGTCCTGACTTTC. Using reference TRBV29-1 and TRBJ2-6 for the parts outside the CDR3, the full variable domain is SAVISQKPSRDICQRGTSLTIQCQVDSQVTMMFWYRQQPGQSLTLIATANQGSEATYESGFVIDKFPISRPNLTFSTLTVSNMSPEDSSIYLCSVQGAGANVLTFGAGSRLTVL.

V and J are TRBV10-3 and TRBJ2-1; 10 bases map to TRBD2. This CDR3 has 19 residues. The germline CDR1 and CDR2 sequences are ENHRY and SYGVKD. Trimming took 3 bases from V and 3 from J; bases not matched to a gene: 14. The CDR3 DNA sequence: TGTGCCATCAGTGATGTTAAGTTGAGGACTAGCGGTTTCTACAATGAGCAGTTCTTC. Its translation: CAISDVKLRTSGFYNEQFF.

J is TRBJ1-5 and V is TRBV7-2; D is undetermined. V lost 2 bases, J lost 0 bases, and 8 bases lay in between. The CDR3 is 15 residues long. The V gene's germline CDR1 is SGHTA and CDR2 FQGNSA. CDR3 loop: CASSLTLASNQPQHF. CDR3 in DNA: TGTGCCAGCAGCTTAACCCTGGCTAGCAATCAGCCCCAGCATTTT.

The chain carries TRBV20-1 and TRBJ1-1, with D uncertain. V was cut by 3 bases and J by 2 bases, with 10 bases left in between. CDR3 length: 13 residues. Germline CDR1 DFQATT, CDR2 SNEGSKA (reference sequence). DNA for the CDR3: TGCAGTGCTAGTAGCAGGCTAAACACTGAAGCTTTCTTT. Its translation: CSASSRLNTEAFF.

The chain uses TRBV2 and TRBJ2-2; D perhaps matches TRBD1 (6 bases). The V end was cut by 10 bases, the J end by 3 bases, with 18 bases between. The CDR3 consists of 15 residues. Looked up from germline, CDR1 is SNHLY and CDR2 is FYNNEI. CDR3 in amino acids: CATNRAARDTGELFF. CDR3 DNA: TGTGCCACTAACAGGGCCGCTAGGGACACCGGGGAGCTGTTTTTT. The full variable domain, with the rest looked up from reference TRBV2 and TRBJ2-2, is EPEVTQTPSHQVTQMGQEVILRCVPISNHLYFYWYRQILGQKVEFLVSFYNNEISEKSEIFDDQFSVERPDGSNFTLKIRSTKLEDSAMYFCATNRAARDTGELFFGEGSRLTVL.

This chain uses TRBV7-8 with TRBJ2-5; 7 nucleotides line up with TRBD2. With V trimmed by 8 bases and J by 5 bases, 14 bases remained unmatched. Per germline, CDR1 SGHVS and CDR2 FQNEAQ. The CDR3 consists of 15 residues. The CDR3 nucleotides are TGTGCCAGCGGGAGGGCCGGGAGTATTGAGGAGACCCAGTACTTC. This translates into CASGRAGSIEETQYF.

The gene calls are TRBV30 and TRBJ2-5; 10 nucleotides align to TRBD2. Germline V gene data show CDR1 as GTSNPN and CDR2 as SVGIG (reference sequence). This CDR3 spans 15 amino acids. The V segment lost 0 bases and the J segment 4 bases; nucleotides outside the gene matches: 5. This CDR3 reads CAWSVQAGGGETQYF. The CDR3 DNA sequence: TGTGCCTGGAGTGTACAAGCGGGAGGGGGAGAGACCCAGTACTTC.

The genes are TRBV27 and TRBJ2-7, with 8 nucleotides matching TRBD1. After removal of 6 bases from V and 3 bases from J, the junction contained 7 bases not matched to a gene. The germline V gene encodes CDR1 MNHEY and CDR2 SMNVEV (reference sequence). This CDR3 is built from 14 residues. The CDR3, as DNA: TGTGCCAGCAGCCGAAGGACAGGGAACTACGAGCAGTACTTC. This gives the protein CASSRRTGNYEQYF.

This clone appeared a single time. CDR3 coding DNA: TGTGCCAGCAGTGAAGATAACAGGGAAGCTGAAAAACTGTTTTTT. Its translation is CASSEDNREAEKLFF. The gene calls are TRBV2 and TRBJ1-4, with a tentative D call TRBD1 (6 bases). This CDR3 spans 15 amino acids. The germline V and J ends were trimmed by 1 base and 7 bases, with 13 bases remaining between them. Germline values: CDR1 SNHLY, CDR2 FYNNEI.

The chain joins TRBV10-1 to TRBJ2-3, with 8 nucleotides matching TRBD2. Germline trimming cut 3 bases from V and 3 bases from J; bases unmatched to any gene: 8. The CDR3 spans 16 residues. CDR1 is WNHNN and CDR2 is SYGVQD in the germline V gene (reference sequence). The CDR3 spells CASSESPGRATDTQYF. The CDR3, as DNA: TGCGCCAGCAGTGAAAGCCCCGGGAGGGCTACAGATACGCAGTATTTT.

V usage is TRBV6-5 and J usage is TRBJ2-7, with 7 nucleotides matching TRBD2. This CDR3 has 14 amino acids. Germline assignment: CDR1 MNHEY and CDR2 SVGAGI. V lost 2 bases and J lost 2; bases outside the gene matches: 3. The CDR3 loop reads CASSYGRAAYEQYF. CDR3 sequence (DNA): TGTGCCAGCAGTTACGGGAGGGCCGCCTACGAGCAGTACTTC.

In its sample, this clone was seen once. The genes are TRBV18 and TRBJ2-7; 8 nucleotides line up with TRBD2. The CDR3 consists of 18 residues. From germline, CDR1 is KGHSH and CDR2 LQKENI. The J segment lost 2 bases and the V segment lost 6 bases, leaving 18 bases of the junction unmatched. CDR3: CASSHYSGGASGAYEQYF. DNA of the CDR3: TGTGCCAGCTCCCACTACTCCGGGGGGGCATCGGGGGCCTACGAGCAGTACTTC.

This sequence joins TRBV6-2 or TRBV6-3 and TRBJ2-5; 8 bases match TRBD1. V gave up 5 bases and J gave up 10 bases; unmatched junction bases: 12. CDR3 length: 14 amino acids. Germline V lookup: CDR1 MNHEY, CDR2 SVGEGT. The CDR3 loop reads CASSPDRANGVQYF. The CDR3 DNA sequence: TGTGCCAGCAGTCCGGACAGGGCCAACGGGGTCCAGTACTTC.

The rearrangement uses TRBV6-5 and TRBJ2-7; D possibly corresponds to TRBD2 (5 bases). Germline loops: CDR1 MNHEY, CDR2 SVGAGI. V lost 7 bases and J 2 bases, leaving 12 bases between the germline ends. The CDR3 is made up of 13 amino acids. CDR3 in DNA: TGTGCCAGCAACCGGGGTGTGGCCTACGAGCAGTACTTC. This gives the protein CASNRGVAYEQYF.